The rows below give T cell receptor beta chains drawn from one sample of a study of T cell changes during pregnancy in multiple sclerosis. Using immunoSEQ multiplex PCR, the repertoire was profiled, and TCRdb retains in-frame clones only, with some absent. The sample contains 90,000 to 95,000 clones, around 93% of which appear only once. The specimen was peripheral blood, collected before pregnancy. The receptor set was obtained from a female donor with multiple sclerosis, enrolled in a pregnancy study. CDR3s include the opening cysteine and the closing phenylalanine or tryptophan. The D gene is left open where the match is weak. Expanded clones get a size class; other rows say once, few or many, or leave the size out.

>TRBD2|TRBV6-6|TRBJ2-2|once
TGTGCCAGCAGACCCTCTAGCGGGAGGGCCACCGGGGAGCTGTTTTTT
CASRPSSGRATGELFF
>.|TRBV28|TRBJ2-7|.
TGTGCCAGCAGTTTAGTGGCCGCCTACGAGCAGTACTTC
CASSLVAAYEQYF
>TRBD2|TRBV27|TRBJ2-5|.
TGTGCCAGCAGGAAGACTAGCGGGCTAGAGACCCAGTACTTC
CASRKTSGLETQYF
>TRBD1|TRBV4-2|TRBJ1-1|.
TGTGCCAGCAGCCAAGACGGACAGGGGACTGAAGCTTTCTTT
CASSQDGQGTEAFF
>TRBD2|TRBV5-1|TRBJ2-2|once
TGCGCCAGCAGCCAGACTAGCGGGGGACACACCGGGGAGCTGTTTTTT
CASSQTSGGHTGELFF
>TRBD1|TRBV19|TRBJ1-5|.
TGTGCCAGTAGTCAACAGGGGGTCGCGGGCAATCAGCCCCAGCATTTT
CASSQQGVAGNQPQHF
>TRBD1|TRBV6-5|TRBJ1-1|.
TGTGCCAGCAGGGACAGGGGGAAAGCTTTCTTT
CASRDRGKAFF
>TRBD1|TRBV6-5|TRBJ2-7|.
TGTGCCAGCAGCTTCCGGACAGGCAAGGTAAACGAGCAGTACTTC
CASSFRTGKVNEQYF
>.|TRBV6-5|TRBJ1-5|.
TGTGCCAGCAGCCTCCGGAGGGGCAGAAATCAGCCCCAGCATTTT
CASSLRRGRNQPQHF
>TRBD1|TRBV27|TRBJ1-5|.
TGTGCCAGCAGTTCCGGGACAGATAGCAATCAGCCCCAGCATTTT
CASSSGTDSNQPQHF